This T cell receptor beta chain was retrieved from a study of blood T cell repertoires in COVID-19. Study overall: Samples taken during acute and convalescent COVID-19 were collected in the United States, Italy and Spain. Sample material is recorded as cDNA or gDNA derived from T cells, B-cell-depleted T cells, or PBMCs.

Trimming removed 5 bases at V and 4 bases at J, with 14 bases between. Germline-derived CDR1 and CDR2 are MDHEN and SYDVKM. CDR3 size: 14 residues. The method was immunoSEQ multiplex PCR; TCRdb's version includes in-frame clones alone and lacks a portion of them. The sample holds tens of thousands of clones, approximately 84% seen once. The chain uses TRBV28 and TRBJ1-1, with a tentative D call TRBD1 (6 bases). Sequencing was done on a sample of peripheral blood. The source of this sequence is a human donor in a cohort sampled during active COVID-19. The CDR3 DNA sequence: TGTGCCAGCAGTCCACAGGGACGGGCCACTGAAGCTTTCTTT. Protein sequence: CASSPQGRATEAFF. Drawing the rest from reference TRBV28 and TRBJ1-1, the complete variable domain is DVKVTQSSRYLVKRTGEKVFLECVQDMDHENMFWYRQDPGLGLRLIYFSYDVKMKEKGDIPEGYSVSREKKERFSLILESASTNQTSMYLCASSPQGRATEAFFGQGTRLTVV.